This is a list of T cell receptor beta chains from one sample in a study of OX40 agonist ivuxolimab in advanced cancers. The repertoire was sequenced with immunoSEQ multiplex PCR; TCRdb's copy has only in-frame clones and lacks some. The data show about 88,000 clones, 75% to 90% seen once. The specimen comprised CD4+ or CD8+ T cells sorted from blood, sampled in a trial of the OX40 agonist ivuxolimab. These receptors originate from an adult with an advanced solid tumor such as melanoma, head and neck, liver or kidney cancer. Both conserved end residues are part of each CDR3. The order of the fields is D gene, J gene, clone size, V gene, CDR3 protein, CDR3 DNA. A D gene is named only where the DNA matches it firmly. A clone size is listed for some rows: how often the clone was seen (once, few, many), or a class if it is expanded.

>TRBD2|TRBJ2-4|-|TRBV9
CASSVLAGGSKNIQYF
TGTGCCAGCAGCGTGCTAGCGGGAGGGTCCAAAAACATTCAGTACTTC
>-|TRBJ1-5|-|TRBV18
CASSSLDSNQPQHF
TGTGCCAGCTCGTCGCTGGATAGCAATCAGCCCCAGCATTTT
>-|TRBJ2-7|once|TRBV28
CASSLRGHPTEEQYF
TGTGCCAGCAGTTTAAGGGGCCACCCTACGGAAGAGCAGTACTTC
>-|TRBJ1-1|-|TRBV4-3
CASSQGGRAVTEAFF
TGCGCCAGCAGCCAAGGGGGCAGGGCTGTTACTGAAGCTTTCTTT
>TRBD1|TRBJ2-6|once|TRBV2
CASRPGTAKNSGANVLTF
TGTGCCAGCAGACCGGGGACAGCAAAAAACTCTGGGGCCAACGTCCTGACTTTC
>TRBD1|TRBJ1-2|few|TRBV5-4
CASSSTGQGYGGYTF
TGTGCCAGCAGCTCGACGGGACAGGGGTACGGTGGCTACACCTTC
>-|TRBJ2-3|-|TRBV20-1
CSADQVDTQYF
TGCAGTGCCGACCAGGTGGATACGCAGTATTTT
>-|TRBJ2-2|medium-sized|TRBV5-6
CASSFVGELFF
TGTGCCAGCAGCTTTGTCGGGGAGCTGTTTTTT
>TRBD2|TRBJ2-7|once|TRBV28
CASSLSAGGGYEQYF
TGTGCCAGCAGTTTATCGGCGGGAGGGGGCTACGAGCAGTACTTC
>TRBD1|TRBJ2-7|-|TRBV5-1
CASSWGQGREQYF
TGCGCCAGCAGCTGGGGACAGGGCAGGGAGCAGTACTTC
>-|TRBJ2-7|-|TRBV7-6
CASSLAGLYEQYF
TGTGCCAGCAGCTTAGCGGGACTGTACGAGCAGTACTTC
>-|TRBJ2-1|-|TRBV5-4
CASSARYYNEQFF
TGTGCCAGCAGCGCCCGCTACTACAATGAGCAGTTCTTC
>-|TRBJ2-1|-|TRBV6-6
CASSRGESSYNEQFF
TGTGCCAGCAGCCGCGGGGAGAGCTCCTACAATGAGCAGTTCTTC
>TRBD2|TRBJ2-3|few|TRBV10-1
CASSNGLGLTDTQYF
TGCGCCAGCAGTAATGGACTAGGACTCACAGATACGCAGTATTTT
>-|TRBJ2-2|-|TRBV11-2
CASSPAGTGNTGELFF
TGTGCCAGCAGTCCTGCCGGGACGGGAAACACCGGGGAGCTGTTTTTT
>-|TRBJ2-6|once|TRBV10-1
CASSEGSGANVLTF
TGCGCCAGCAGTGAGGGTTCTGGGGCCAACGTCCTGACTTTC
>TRBD2|TRBJ2-7|-|TRBV9
CASSVAGRGYEQYF
TGTGCCAGCAGCGTAGCTGGGCGGGGGTACGAGCAGTACTTC